This T cell receptor (beta chain) was sequenced during a study of blood T cell repertoires in COVID-19. The CDR3 sequence is 14 residues long. From germline, CDR1 is LNHDA and CDR2 SQIVND (reference sequence). The V end was cut by 3 bases, the J end by 1 base, with 6 bases between. Assay: immunoSEQ multiplex PCR; the TCRdb copy retains only in-frame clones and omits some. The table shows 140,000 to 150,000 clones, with roughly three quarters occurring only once. This receptor was taken from a man aged 55 to 70 with acute or convalescent COVID-19. Sequencing used peripheral blood. The chain carries TRBV19 and TRBJ2-2; the D is unclear. CDR3 DNA sequence: TGTGCCAGTAGTATTGCCAGGAACACCGGGGAGCTGTTTTTT. It specifies CASSIARNTGELFF.